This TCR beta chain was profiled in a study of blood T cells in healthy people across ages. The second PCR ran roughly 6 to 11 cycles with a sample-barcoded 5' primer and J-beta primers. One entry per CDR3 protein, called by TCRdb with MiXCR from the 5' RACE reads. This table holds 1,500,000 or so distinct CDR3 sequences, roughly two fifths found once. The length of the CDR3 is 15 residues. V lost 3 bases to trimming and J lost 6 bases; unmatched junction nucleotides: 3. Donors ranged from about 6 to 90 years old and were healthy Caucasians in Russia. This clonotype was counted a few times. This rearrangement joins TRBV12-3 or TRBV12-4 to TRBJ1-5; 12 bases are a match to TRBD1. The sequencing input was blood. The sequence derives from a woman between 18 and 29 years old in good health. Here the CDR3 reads CASSLGQGASQPQHF. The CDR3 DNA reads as TGTGCCAGCAGTTTGGGACAGGGGGCTAGTCAGCCCCAGCATTTT.